This is a list of T cell receptor beta chains from one sample in a study of molecular identifiers for immune sequencing clone quantification. TCRdb recomputed calls from the PCR reads with MiXCR, one row per CDR3 protein. The table has about 330,000 distinct CDR3 sequences, roughly 24% seen once. The sequenced material came from naive CD8+ T cells from blood, with Jurkat cell RNA spiked in. The source is a human donor in good health. Some libraries in this study had Jurkat cell RNA spiked in. Both conserved end residues are part of each CDR3. Each record gives: J gene, CDR3 length, V gene, clone size, D gene, CDR3 DNA, CDR3 protein. A D gene is named only where the DNA matches it firmly. Some rows have no size entry. The others give once, few or many, or a class for an expanded clone.

>TRBJ2-7|13|TRBV7-9|many|.
TGTGCCAGCAGCTTAGCGTTCACTGGGGAGCAGTACTTC
CASSLAFTGEQYF
>TRBJ2-3|18|TRBV6-9|.|TRBD2
TGTGCCACCCAACCCCTTCTTCCGACTAGCGGGGACACAGATACGCAGTATTTT
CATQPLLPTSGDTDTQYF
>TRBJ2-2|17|TRBV4-2|.|TRBD2
TGTGCCAGCAGCCAACTAGCGGGGGGATCGAACACCGGGGAGCTGTTTTTT
CASSQLAGGSNTGELFF
>TRBJ2-3|15|TRBV2|many|.
TGTGCCAGCATGGGTTTTCACACTACCACAGATACGCAGTATTTT
CASMGFHTTTDTQYF
>TRBJ2-2|15|TRBV5-6|many|TRBD1
TGTGCCAGCAGCTGGGACAGAAGGAACACCGGGGAGCTGTTTTTT
CASSWDRRNTGELFF
>TRBJ1-1|16|TRBV2|many|TRBD1
TGTGCCAGCAGTGAGAGGACAGGGGGTGTGAACACTGAAGCTTTCTTT
CASSERTGGVNTEAFF
>TRBJ1-3|15|TRBV18|few|.
TGTGCCAGCTCACCACAGGATAACTCTGGAAACACCATATATTTT
CASSPQDNSGNTIYF
>TRBJ1-5|11|TRBV28|many|.
TGTGCCAGCAGTTATACCCAGCCCCAGCATTTT
CASSYTQPQHF
>TRBJ2-7|17|TRBV18|.|.
TGTGCCAGCTCACCGGGGGGACCGGCAACCCTCGGCTACGAGCAGTACTTC
CASSPGGPATLGYEQYF
>TRBJ2-7|16|TRBV14|.|.
TGTGCCAGCAGCCAAGATTCGTACCGCCGGGGCTACGAGCAGTCCTTC
CASSQDSYRRGYEQSF
>TRBJ2-6|20|TRBV27|.|.
TGTGCCAGCAGTTTTCAGGGAGGTGTCCCTCTTTCTGGGGTAGCCAACGTCCTGACTTTC
CASSFQGGVPLSGVANVLTF
>TRBJ2-2|13|TRBV29-1|few|.
TGCAGCGTTGTTCAGGGATACACCGGGGAGCTGTTTTTT
CSVVQGYTGELFF
>TRBJ1-5|15|TRBV4-2|many|.
TGTGCCAGCAGCCAAGACGAGGGACTCAATCAGCCCCAGCATTTT
CASSQDEGLNQPQHF
>TRBJ2-7|16|TRBV28|few|TRBD1
TGTGCCAGCAGTAAACCGGGACAGGGGCGACCATACGAGCAGTACTTC
CASSKPGQGRPYEQYF
>TRBJ1-2|15|TRBV4-1|.|.
TGCGCCCGCAGCCAAGATACAGGGTTATACTATGGCTACACCTTC
CARSQDTGLYYGYTF
>TRBJ2-3|12|TRBV12-3/TRBV12-4|few|TRBD1
TGTGCCAGCAGAGACGGGACAGCCACTATAGCCTTT
CASRDGTATIAF
>TRBJ1-1|13|TRBV27|.|.
TGTGCCAGCAGCTGGGCGATGAACACTGAAGCTTTCTTT
CASSWAMNTEAFF
>TRBJ2-1|16|TRBV4-3|.|TRBD1
TGCGCCAGCAGCCAAACCCGGGACAGGGGCTTGGATGAGCAGTTCTTC
CASSQTRDRGLDEQFF
>TRBJ2-7|12|TRBV15|few|.
TGTGCCACCAGCCAAACTGGCAGGGAGCAGTACTTC
CATSQTGREQYF
>TRBJ1-2|13|TRBV4-3|many|.
TGCGCCAGCAGCCAAGATGTGGGCCGTGGCTACACCTTC
CASSQDVGRGYTF
>TRBJ2-5|15|TRBV27|few|.
TGTGCCAGCAGGCCCATCTGGGGAGACCAAGAGACCCAGTACTTC
CASRPIWGDQETQYF
>TRBJ2-1|14|TRBV4-1|.|.
TGCGCCTCCAGACTTGAGGGGGGGTACAATGAGCAGTTCTTC
CASRLEGGYNEQFF
>TRBJ2-2|13|TRBV19|many|TRBD1
TGTGCCGTGACAGGGCCTTACACCGGGGAGCTGTTTTTT
CAVTGPYTGELFF
>TRBJ2-1|18|TRBV4-3|.|TRBD2
TGCGCCAGCAGCCAAGACCCCTTAACCGGCGGGAGTAGGAATGAGCAGTTCTTC
CASSQDPLTGGSRNEQFF
>TRBJ2-7|13|TRBV12-3/TRBV12-4|many|.
TGTGCCAGCAGTCGCTCGACAGTTACTAAGCAGTACTTC
CASSRSTVTKQYF
>TRBJ1-3|15|TRBV4-3|.|TRBD1
TGCGCCAGCAGCGAAGGGACAGCCTCTGGAAACACCATATATTTT
CASSEGTASGNTIYF
>TRBJ1-1|15|TRBV27|few|.
TGTGCCAGCAGTCCCACGACAGACCCGAACACTGAAGCTTTCTTT
CASSPTTDPNTEAFF
>TRBJ2-5|18|TRBV7-9|few|.
TGTGCCAGCAGCTTTGCACGTGTGTCGGGGCGCACTCAAGAGACCCAGTACTTC
CASSFARVSGRTQETQYF
>TRBJ2-5|15|TRBV20-1|many|.
TGCAGTGCTAGACCCATAGGGCTATCTCAAGAGACCCAGTACTTC
CSARPIGLSQETQYF
>TRBJ2-7|13|TRBV11-2|.|TRBD1
TGTGCCAGCAGCTTTTGGACAGGGTACGAGCAGTACTTC
CASSFWTGYEQYF
>TRBJ2-5|11|TRBV30|many|.
TGTGCCTGGGGGCCCCTGGAGACCCAGTACTTC
CAWGPLETQYF
>TRBJ2-3|13|TRBV20-1|few|.
TGCAGTGCTAGACAGACCGCCGGAGATACGCAGTATTTT
CSARQTAGDTQYF
>TRBJ2-7|14|TRBV13|many|.
TGTGCCAGCAGCGACCAGACACGGATGTACGAGCAGTACTTC
CASSDQTRMYEQYF
>TRBJ2-7|15|TRBV7-9|.|TRBD2
TGTGCCAGCAGACCTACTAGCGGGGGCTCCTACGAGCAGTACTTC
CASRPTSGGSYEQYF
>TRBJ1-3|17|TRBV20-1|.|.
TGCAGTGCTACCATCTACCGGGACTCAGACTCTGGAAACACCATATATTTT
CSATIYRDSDSGNTIYF
>TRBJ1-1|15|TRBV13|.|.
TGTGCCAGCAGCTTTAATATGATTATGAACACTGAAGCTTTCTTT
CASSFNMIMNTEAFF
>TRBJ1-1|14|TRBV20-1|few|.
TGCAGTGCTAGGCTCACCAGGGGTTTCGCTGAAGCTTTCTTT
CSARLTRGFAEAFF
>TRBJ2-3|14|TRBV7-9|many|.
TGTGCCAGCAGCTCCCCCAGGGACACAGATACGCAGTATTTT
CASSSPRDTDTQYF
>TRBJ2-7|16|TRBV7-9|.|.
TGTGCCAGCAGCTTAGTACGGGGACGCAGCTCCTACGAGCAGTACTTC
CASSLVRGRSSYEQYF
>TRBJ2-3|15|TRBV12-3/TRBV12-4|few|.
TGTGCCAGCAGTTTTCCACAACTAGCCACAGATACGCAGTATTTT
CASSFPQLATDTQYF
>TRBJ1-5|14|TRBV20-1|.|.
TGCAGTGCCAAAGATACAGGGTTAGGCCAGCCCCAGCATTTT
CSAKDTGLGQPQHF
>TRBJ2-3|14|TRBV27|.|.
TGTGCCAGCAGTTCCGGAGGCGGGGCAGATACGCAGTATTTT
CASSSGGGADTQYF
>TRBJ2-1|13|TRBV27|few|TRBD1
TGTGCCAGCAGTTTTACAGGGGTAAATGAGCAGTTCTTC
CASSFTGVNEQFF
>TRBJ2-2|16|TRBV6-2/TRBV6-3|few|.
TGTGCCAGCAGCCTCGGATTAGTCGGGTTCGCCGGGGAGCTGTTTTTT
CASSLGLVGFAGELFF
>TRBJ2-1|13|TRBV7-9|many|.
TGTGCCAGCAGTCCCGCGAACTACAATGAGCAGTTCTTC
CASSPANYNEQFF
>TRBJ2-2|16|TRBV4-3|many|TRBD1
TGCGCCAGCAGCCCTGATTGGACAGGGAACACCGGGGAGCTGTTTTTT
CASSPDWTGNTGELFF
>TRBJ2-2|15|TRBV24-1|many|.
TGTGCCACCAGTGGATTCAGAGAAAACACCGGGGAGCTGTTTTTT
CATSGFRENTGELFF
>TRBJ1-2|13|TRBV12-3/TRBV12-4|.|.
TGTGCCAGCAGCCCGGGACAAGCCTATGGCTACACCTTC
CASSPGQAYGYTF
>TRBJ1-4|16|TRBV25-1|.|TRBD1
TGTGCCAGCAGTGGACGGGACAGGGGTTGGTATGAAAAACTGTTTTTT
CASSGRDRGWYEKLFF